This paragraph covers one T cell receptor (beta chain) sequence. The CDR3 has 13 residues. Trimming shortened V by 3 bases and J by 6 bases, and 12 bases separated the two germline ends. CDR1 SGHAT and CDR2 FQNNGV come from the germline V gene. This sample stems from a study of blood T cell repertoires in COVID-19. Assay used: immunoSEQ multiplex PCR; TCRdb lists only in-frame clones, some missing. Of about 140,000 clones in the sample, around 84% were seen once. The sample taken for sequencing was peripheral blood. The chain employs TRBV11-2 and TRBJ2-7, with D perhaps TRBD2 (5 bases). This TCR came from an older woman with acute or convalescent COVID-19. CDR3 amino acids: CASSFLSAGEQYF. CDR3 DNA sequence: TGTGCCAGCAGCTTTTTGTCCGCGGGCGAGCAGTACTTC. The full variable domain, with the rest looked up from reference TRBV11-2 and TRBJ2-7, is EAGVAQSPRYKIIEKRQSVAFWCNPISGHATLYWYQQILGQGPKLLIQFQNNGVVDDSQLPKDRFSAERLKGVDSTLKIQPAKLEDSAVYLCASSFLSAGEQYFGPGTRLTVT.